This T cell receptor (beta chain) was observed in a study of cytomegalovirus exposure and HLA in healthy donors. The CDR3 covers 16 residues. In germline, CDR1 is SGHRS, CDR2 YFSETQ. J lost 4 bases, V lost 0 bases, and 4 bases had no gene match. Remarks on this clone: Its specificity is unknown.

Study observations and caveats: Among TCR beta chains of equal frequency, HLA-associated ones were more clonally expanded in a later analysis. The study labeled fewer than 200 TCR beta chains cytomegalovirus-associated.

The PCR employed 60 Vbeta primers together with 13 Jbeta primers. Assay: immunoSEQ multiplex PCR; the TCRdb copy retains only in-frame clones and omits some. The data hold 150,000 to 160,000 clones, with 85% observed a single time. The chain links TRBV5-1 to TRBJ2-1, with TRBD2 identical over 10 bases. This receptor was taken from a young woman in good health and CMV-seronegative. Specimen: PBMCs. CDR3 in DNA: TGCGCCAGCAGCTTGGCCCGGACTAGCGGATACAATGAGCAGTTCTTC. Translation gives CASSLARTSGYNEQFF.